This T cell receptor beta chain was profiled in a study of CD8+CD57+ T cells in acquired aplastic anemia. The use of genomic DNA as template underpinned the TCR beta VDJ and CDR3 profiling. TCRdb fed the reads into MiXCR, producing one record per CDR3 protein. The table has a few hundred thousand distinct CDR3 sequences, about 80% seen once. Patients selected for sequencing had displayed CD8+CD57+ cell expansion by flow cytometry. There was no therapy given to any patient before the blood sampling took place. The CDR3 sequence is 14 residues long. Germline assignment: CDR1 LNHNV and CDR2 YYDKDF (reference sequence). Notes on this clonotype: The junction differs from germline at one of its ends, possibly a read error.

The clonotype comes from a human donor with aplastic anemia. The chain joins TRBV15 to TRBJ2-3; possibly TRBD1 for D (5 bases). Input material: sorted CD4+, CD8+, or CD8+CD57+ T cells (not recorded which) from PBMCs. The CDR3 nucleotides read TGTGCCACCAGCACCGCGGAAGGACAAGATACCCAGTACTTT. It is translated as CATSTAEGQDTQYF.